Each of the 3 T cell receptor beta chains below was sequenced from the same sample in a study of T cells after posttransplantation cyclophosphamide. Here immunoSEQ multiplex PCR was the method, and the copy in TCRdb shows in-frame clones only, minus some. The repertoire holds 15,000 to 19,000 clones, with around 82% as singletons. Control samples came 1 year after myeloablative marrow transplants with methotrexate plus calcineurin inhibitor. This specimen consisted of PBMCs, obtained 350 to 400 days after allogeneic stem cell transplant with calcineurin inhibitor and methotrexate. The source is a male patient aged 18-29 years who received an allogeneic stem cell transplant from a related donor, was CMV-positive, and had no GVHD. Part of the T cells may come from the graft donor.

This clone was detected once. The chain uses TRBV14 and TRBJ2-5, with a tentative D call TRBD2 (5 bases). Trimming took 0 bases from V and 5 from J, leaving 13 bases between them. CDR3 length equals 15 residues. Germline CDR1 reads SGHDN; CDR2 reads FVKESK. The CDR3 nucleotides are TGTGCCAGCAGCCAAGATCGGAGGCCCCGGGAGACCCAGTACTTC. Amino acid sequence: CASSQDRRPRETQYF.

This chain links TRBV19 with TRBJ1-5; 7 nucleotides line up with TRBD1. V was pared by 7 bases and J by 6 bases, with 12 bases of the junction left unmatched. The CDR3 runs to 15 residues. Germline V CDR1 and CDR2: LNHDA, SQIVND (reference sequence). Here the CDR3 DNA reads TGTGCCAGTACTCCACAGGGGCGACGTAGTCAGCCCCAGCATTTT. Translation: CASTPQGRRSQPQHF.

This sequence joins TRBV28 and TRBJ1-6; unclear D gene. This CDR3 spans 18 amino acids. V was shortened by 3 bases and J by 0 bases, with 15 bases between the two germline ends. Germline CDR1 is MDHEN and CDR2 is SYDVKM. CDR3 DNA sequence: TGTGCCAGCAGTTTCAATAGGAGGTTAAGCTCCTATAATTCACCCCTCCACTTT. Protein: CASSFNRRLSSYNSPLHF.